This TCR beta chain was sequenced during a study of blood T cell repertoires in COVID-19 (dated by TCRdb to 2018 to 2020). For the wider study: Collaborator samples came from the United States, Italy and Spain and covered acute and convalescent phases of COVID-19. The material from the prospective study consisted of cDNA or gDNA derived from T cells, B-cell-depleted T cells, or PBMCs. Deeply sampled blood TCRbeta repertoires from subjects exposed to, actively infected with, or recovered from COVID-19 were included in the dataset. The repertoires were released in a freely available public database meant as a resource for research on the immune response to SARS-CoV-2. Samples were obtained from the ongoing ImmuneRACE study (first 160 participants) and from 1,254 subjects provided by 6 global collaborators. Nearly every sample came with metadata listing a de-identified subject ID, COVID-19 status, age in years and sex. Where HLA class I and class II types were available, the types were taken from metadata supplied by the sample provider, not from assay-based typing. Summary of the overall study and its limitations: Clinical and demographic metadata were provided uncurated, with the amount varying by source and participant.

Based on the germline V gene, the CDR1 and CDR2 sequences are SGHAT and FQNNGV. Reading from cysteine to phenylalanine, the CDR3 counts 16 amino acids. CDR3 DNA is the only sequence kept; it has 48 bases, read in frame from the first base. V has 6 bases trimmed and J has 7 bases trimmed; junction bases matching no gene number 8. The immunoSEQ Assay, a bias-controlled multiplex PCR, was used to amplify TCRbeta CDR3 regions from genomic DNA. The published analysis was carried out like this. Nucleated cell counts per sample were estimated from amplification of reference gene primers within the assay. To quantify the absolute abundance of each unique TCRbeta CDR3 rearrangement, sequence reads were collapsed and filtered. For each sample, productive Simpson clonality was calculated by taking the square root of Simpson's diversity index across productive rearrangements. What TCRdb holds here is the immuneACCESS table cut down to in-frame rearrangements. Part of the clones is not present; checked against another copy, under half of the missing clones reflect an unresolved V gene, and the others are unexplained. The V and J calls and the clone size are those of that table, but D and trimming were determined from the DNA. The sample contains about 190,000 clones, nearly 90% of them found a single time. In total, the top ten clones hold 0.6% to 0.8% of the sample.

Whole blood was collected in K2EDTA tubes by collaborating institutions according to the institutions' own protocols. For TCRbeta analysis, collaborator samples were shipped as frozen whole blood, as isolated PBMCs, or as DNA extracted from either sample type. Regarding this clone: The antigen this receptor binds is unknown. One base away there is no much larger clone; base qualities are not given.

The receptor chain draws on TRBV11-2 and TRBJ2-2; the central 13 bases match TRBD2. The source is a man between 45 and 60 years old with acute or convalescent COVID-19. The sample consisted of peripheral blood. The bases read TGTGCCAGCAGGCAAACTAGCGGGGGGGCCGGCGGGGAGCTGTTTTTT. Translated, it gives CASRQTSGGAGGELFF.